These 30 T cell receptor beta chains were all obtained from the same sample, sequenced in a study of vaccination effects on CD4 cells after COVID-19. TCRdb's copy holds only in-frame clones and misses some; the assay was immunoSEQ multiplex PCR. This sample has roughly 27,000 clones, with about four fifths found just once. CD4+ T cells specific for antigen were expanded with viral peptide pools by the ViraFEST assay before sequencing. Subsequent to a culture period of approximately 11 days, CD4+ T cells were isolated. The cohort was immunized with two doses of either the BNT162b2 or mRNA-1273 vaccine. These receptors' targets are unknown. Sequences were derived from CD4+ T cells from PBMCs cultured with HCoV-NL63 spike peptides, sampled after COVID-19 vaccination. The source of these receptors is a human donor who received a COVID-19 vaccine. Some clones in this sample may be carry-over from other donors' samples.

The chain is built from TRBV18 and TRBJ1-1, with D possibly being TRBD1 (5 bases). The CDR3 covers 14 residues. Trimming removed 2 bases at V and 8 bases at J, with 15 bases between. CDR1 KGHSH and CDR2 LQKENI come from the germline V gene. CDR3 loop: CASSPDPRGTEAFF. The CDR3 DNA sequence: TGTGCCAGCTCACCAGACCCGCGGGGGACGGAAGCTTTCTTT.

The rearrangement links TRBV21-1 to TRBJ1-2. TRBV21-1 counts as a pseudogene. The CDR3 is 14 amino acids. This chain's CDR3 is CASSSFGSNYGYTF. DNA of the CDR3: TGTGCCAGCAGCTCTTTTGGATCTAACTATGGCTACACCTTC.

This sequence joins TRBV18 and TRBJ2-2; no reliable D call. Trimming took off 2 bases at V and 1 base at J, with 14 bases between the two ends. CDR1 and CDR2 from the germline V gene are KGHSH and LQKENI. The CDR3 is 17 amino acids. The CDR3 spells CASSPRELKLNTGELFF. The CDR3 DNA reads as TGTGCCAGCTCACCAAGAGAATTGAAGTTGAACACCGGGGAGCTGTTTTTT. The whole variable domain, remainder taken from reference TRBV18 and TRBJ2-2, is NAGVMQNPRHLVRRRGQEARLRCSPMKGHSHVYWYRQLPEEGLKFMVYLQKENIIDESGMPKERFSAEFPKEGPSILRIQQVVRGDSAAYFCASSPRELKLNTGELFFGEGSRLTVL.

This chain joins TRBV28 and TRBJ1-2; no clear D. Trimming pared 1 base from V and 2 bases from J, leaving 11 bases between. Germline CDR1 reads MDHEN; CDR2 reads SYDVKM. This CDR3 region has 15 residues. CDR3 sequence (DNA): TGTGCCAGCAGTTTATTGGATGTCCGAAACTATGGCTACACCTTC. This translates into CASSLLDVRNYGYTF.

The chain carries TRBV6-5 and TRBJ2-1; no definite D call. Germline CDR1 is MNHEY and CDR2 is SVGAGI. V lost 5 bases and J 3 bases, leaving 5 bases between the germline ends. This CDR3 has 12 amino acids. CDR3 sequence reads: CASSMVYNEQFF. The CDR3 DNA sequence: TGTGCCAGCAGTATGGTCTACAATGAGCAGTTCTTC.

V gene TRBV28 combines with J gene TRBJ1-1; weak D call: TRBD1 (6 bases). Germline CDR1 MDHEN, CDR2 SYDVKM. This CDR3 comprises 15 residues. The germline V and J ends were trimmed by 1 base and 6 bases, with 15 bases remaining between them. The CDR3 nucleotides read TGTGCCAGCAGTTTATCTGGCACAGGGTACCCTGAAGCTTTCTTT. It is translated as CASSLSGTGYPEAFF.

The chain combines TRBV5-1 with TRBJ2-2, with TRBD1 identical over 7 bases. This CDR3 has 17 residues. Germline V gene data show CDR1 as SGHRS and CDR2 as YFSETQ. J lost 2 bases, V lost 4 bases, and 11 bases had no gene match. The CDR3 loop is CASSTLPGTDNTGELFF. CDR3 coding DNA: TGCGCCAGCAGCACCTTACCCGGGACAGACAACACCGGGGAGCTGTTTTTT.

J is TRBJ1-1 and V is TRBV5-1; tentative D call: TRBD1 (6 bases). Germline assignment: CDR1 SGHRS and CDR2 YFSETQ. Deletions cut 4 bases from V and 5 bases from J, with 18 bases between. The length of the CDR3 is 15 residues. The CDR3 DNA follows: TGCGCCAGCAGCGATAATGCAGGGGTTGGGACTGAAGCTTTCTTT. Its translation: CASSDNAGVGTEAFF.

The rearrangement links TRBV6-5 to TRBJ2-2, with D maybe TRBD2 (6 bases). The CDR3 sequence is 16 residues long. Germline CDR1 MNHEY, CDR2 SVGAGI. V dropped 4 bases and J dropped 2 bases, with 14 bases sitting between them. The CDR3 DNA is TGTGCCAGCAGTTTGTTTCCGGGGGTAAACACCGGGGAGCTGTTTTTT. Amino acids: CASSLFPGVNTGELFF.

Only one count was recorded for this clone. The CDR3 here is CATSRRQESVDTQYF. CDR3 DNA: TGTGCCACCAGCAGGCGACAGGAGTCGGTAGATACGCAGTATTTT. The rearrangement uses TRBV15 and TRBJ2-3, with TRBD1 as a possible D gene (6 bases). The CDR3 consists of 15 residues. The V and J ends lost 3 bases and 5 bases respectively, with 15 bases between them. CDR1 is LNHNV, CDR2 YYDKDF, per germline (reference sequence). Together with reference TRBV15 and TRBJ2-3, the CDR3 gives the full variable domain: DAMVIQNPRYQVTQFGKPVTLSCSQTLNHNVMYWYQQKSSQAPKLLFHYYDKDFNNEADTPDNFQSRRPNTSFCFLDIRSPGLGDTAMYLCATSRRQESVDTQYFGPGTRLTVL.

This chain connects TRBV5-1 to TRBJ2-5, with 7 bases that match TRBD1. CDR1 is SGHRS, CDR2 YFSETQ, per germline. V lost 4 bases and J lost 3; bases outside the gene matches: 6. The CDR3 is made up of 14 amino acids. CDR3 region: CASSLETGEETQYF. In DNA form, the CDR3 reads TGCGCCAGCAGCCTAGAAACAGGGGAAGAGACCCAGTACTTC. Combining the CDR3 with reference TRBV5-1 and TRBJ2-5 gives the whole variable domain KAGVTQTPRYLIKTRGQQVTLSCSPISGHRSVSWYQQTPGQGLQFLFEYFSETQRNKGNFPGRFSGRQFSNSRSEMNVSTLELGDSALYLCASSLETGEETQYFGPGTRLLVL.

The rearrangement links TRBV5-6 to TRBJ1-1; D unclear. Germline V gene sequence: CDR1 SGHDT, CDR2 YYEEEE. The germline V and J ends were trimmed by 4 bases and 1 base, with 14 bases remaining between them. The CDR3 sequence is 15 residues long. In DNA, the CDR3 is TGTGCCAGCAGCCCCGGCGACCGATCGAACACTGAAGCTTTCTTT. Protein sequence: CASSPGDRSNTEAFF.

CDR3 in amino acids: CASSIRAGSTDTQYF. Written as DNA, the CDR3 is TGTGCCAGTAGTATTAGGGCAGGGAGCACAGATACGCAGTATTTT. The chain has TRBV19 and TRBJ2-3; weak D call: TRBD1 (5 bases). V was pared by 3 bases and J by 0 bases, with 10 bases between. The CDR3 spans 15 residues. Germline CDR1 LNHDA, CDR2 SQIVND (reference sequence).

This chain links TRBV30 with TRBJ1-2; 8 bases agree with TRBD1. Looked up from germline, CDR1 is GTSNPN and CDR2 is SVGIG (reference sequence). Trimming removed 1 base from V and 2 bases from J; junction bases left unmatched: 6. The CDR3 totals 15 residues. CDR3 DNA sequence: TGTGCCTGGAGTGCCGACAGGGGATTGAACTATGGCTACACCTTC. Translating it yields CAWSADRGLNYGYTF.

The V call is TRBV5-4, the J call TRBJ1-4, with TRBD1 identical over 9 bases. The germline CDR1 and CDR2 sequences are SGHNT and YYREEE (reference sequence). With 0 bases clipped from V and 8 bases from J, the junction kept 5 bases outside the gene matches. This CDR3 has 15 residues. The CDR3 DNA reads as TGTGCCAGCAGCTTGGGAGGACAGGGGTGGGAAAAACTGTTTTTT. Amino acid sequence: CASSLGGQGWEKLFF.

The gene calls are TRBV24-1 and TRBJ1-2; TRBD1 matches 9 bases. This CDR3 has 16 amino acids. Germline V gene data show CDR1 as KGHDR and CDR2 as SFDVKD. The ends lost 3 bases at V and 7 bases at J; junction bases unmatched: 11. The CDR3 reads CATSDTGGRSFSGYTF. DNA for the CDR3: TGTGCCACCAGTGATACAGGGGGCAGGTCGTTTTCTGGCTACACCTTC.

The J gene is TRBJ2-3, the V gene TRBV2; 9 nucleotides align to TRBD2. V was pared by 4 bases and J by 1 base, with 3 bases of the junction left unmatched. There are 15 residues in the CDR3. In germline, CDR1 is SNHLY, CDR2 FYNNEI. The CDR3 nucleotides are TGTGCCAGCAGTGGGGTAGCGGGGGGCACAGATACGCAGTATTTT. Its protein product is CASSGVAGGTDTQYF.

The J gene is TRBJ2-3, the V gene TRBV5-1, with D unresolved. This CDR3 has 12 residues. V dropped 0 bases and J dropped 7 bases, with 6 bases sitting between them. Germline loops: CDR1 SGHRS, CDR2 YFSETQ. DNA for the CDR3: TGCGCCAGCAGCTTGGCCGTATATACGCAGTATTTT. The encoded protein is CASSLAVYTQYF.

The genes are TRBV6-5 and TRBJ2-3; D is perhaps TRBD2 (6 bases). V was trimmed by 7 bases and J by 3 bases, leaving 11 bases between them. Looked up from germline, CDR1 is MNHEY and CDR2 is SVGAGI. CDR3 length equals 13 residues. The CDR3: CASTGRRTDTQYF. CDR3 in DNA: TGTGCCAGCACCGGGAGACGGACAGATACGCAGTATTTT.

This clone came up once. This chain connects TRBV7-2 to TRBJ1-3; no firm D call. This CDR3 has 14 amino acids. V lost 1 base and J lost 4, with 8 bases in between. From germline, CDR1 is SGHTA and CDR2 FQGNSA. CDR3 in amino acids: CASSLGGTGNTIYF. In DNA, the CDR3 is TGTGCCAGCAGCTTAGGGGGAACGGGAAACACCATATATTTT.

This clone has a single count. The rearrangement links TRBV5-1 to TRBJ2-1; 10 bases are a match to TRBD2. With V trimmed by 1 base and J by 5 bases, 6 bases remained unmatched. This CDR3 has 16 residues. Germline V gene sequence: CDR1 SGHRS, CDR2 YFSETQ. The CDR3 DNA follows: TGCGCCAGCAGCTTGTTTAGCGGGGGGCCTAACAATGAGCAGTTCTTC. It is translated as CASSLFSGGPNNEQFF.

The chain has TRBV5-1 and TRBJ1-4; no clear D. Germline CDR1 reads SGHRS; CDR2 reads YFSETQ. This CDR3 is built from 12 residues. Trimming took 1 base from V and 8 from J, leaving 6 bases between them. This chain's CDR3 is CASSLLGEKLFF. The CDR3 DNA is TGCGCCAGCAGCTTGTTGGGGGAAAAACTGTTTTTT. The entire variable domain, with the rest obtained from reference TRBV5-1 and TRBJ1-4, is as follows: KAGVTQTPRYLIKTRGQQVTLSCSPISGHRSVSWYQQTPGQGLQFLFEYFSETQRNKGNFPGRFSGRQFSNSRSEMNVSTLELGDSALYLCASSLLGEKLFFGSGTQLSVL.

The rearrangement links TRBV5-1 to TRBJ1-5, with D hard to call. The V gene lost 4 bases and the J gene lost 2 bases, with 7 bases spanning the gap. CDR3 length: 13 amino acids. CDR1 is SGHRS and CDR2 is YFSETQ in the germline V gene. The CDR3 region is CASSAGGNQPQHF. The CDR3, as DNA: TGCGCCAGCAGCGCCGGTGGCAATCAGCCCCAGCATTTT.

This clone appeared once. The rearrangement links TRBV21-1 to TRBJ1-5; the D call TRBD1 from the table was never checked on the DNA. TRBV21-1 is classified as a pseudogene. The CDR3 spans 16 residues. CDR3 sequence: CASSKSLGQNNQPQHF. CDR3 nucleotide sequence: TGTGCCAGCAGCAAGTCCCTAGGACAGAACAATCAGCCCCAGCATTTT.

V and J are TRBV6-2 or TRBV6-3 and TRBJ2-2; D is ambiguous. This CDR3 has 13 amino acids. V was pared by 4 bases and J by 3 bases, with 6 bases between. CDR1 and CDR2 (germline): MNHEY, SVGEGT. The CDR3 spells CASSFRYTGELFF. The CDR3 DNA is TGTGCCAGCAGTTTTAGGTACACCGGGGAGCTGTTTTTT.

The J gene is TRBJ2-1, the V gene TRBV3-1 (or the pseudogene TRBV3-2); 7 bases are shared with TRBD2. J was trimmed by 13 bases and V by 4 bases; bases with no gene match: 16. From germline, CDR1 is LGHDT and CDR2 YNNKEL (reference sequence). CDR3 length equals 15 residues. The DNA of the CDR3 is TGTGCCAGCAGCCGAGAAACTGGGGGGAGGGTTGGACAGTTCTTC. This encodes CASSRETGGRVGQFF.

The CDR3 coding sequence is TGTGCCAGCAGCTTCACCCCGGGAGAGGGGGAAAAACTGTTTTTT. Translating gives CASSFTPGEGEKLFF. J is TRBJ1-4 and V is TRBV9; weak D call: TRBD1 (5 bases). This CDR3 is built from 15 residues. Trimming removed 4 bases from V and 8 bases from J, with 18 bases in between. Looked up from germline, CDR1 is SGDLS and CDR2 is YYNGEE.

The rearrangement uses TRBV6-6 and TRBJ2-3; no definite D call. The CDR3 runs to 13 residues. Germline CDR1 MNHNY, CDR2 SVGAGI (reference sequence). V was cut by 2 bases and J by 10 bases, with 13 bases left in between. CDR3 nucleotide sequence: TGTGCCAGCAGTTACACCGGCGAAGGATCGCAGTATTTT. This gives the protein CASSYTGEGSQYF.

The chain uses TRBV11-2 and TRBJ2-7; 7 nucleotides align to TRBD2. Germline V gives CDR1 SGHAT, CDR2 FQNNGV. Trimming at V came to 2 bases and at J to 2 bases, leaving 12 bases not matched to a gene. The CDR3 is 17 residues long. The CDR3 loop reads CASSLLRGNYRTYEQYV. The CDR3 DNA reads TGTGCCAGCAGCTTACTGCGGGGGAATTATAGGACCTACGAGCAGTACGTC.

This chain joins TRBV4-3 and TRBJ2-2; perhaps D is TRBD1 or TRBD2 (5 bases each). The CDR3 loop spans 15 amino acids. The germline CDR1 and CDR2 sequences are LGHNA and YSLEER. V was shortened by 6 bases and J by 8 bases, with 19 bases between the two germline ends. In nucleotides, the CDR3 is TGCGCCAGCAGGAACCGGGACCTCAAAAGTGGGGAGCTGTTTTTT. This codes for CASRNRDLKSGELFF.